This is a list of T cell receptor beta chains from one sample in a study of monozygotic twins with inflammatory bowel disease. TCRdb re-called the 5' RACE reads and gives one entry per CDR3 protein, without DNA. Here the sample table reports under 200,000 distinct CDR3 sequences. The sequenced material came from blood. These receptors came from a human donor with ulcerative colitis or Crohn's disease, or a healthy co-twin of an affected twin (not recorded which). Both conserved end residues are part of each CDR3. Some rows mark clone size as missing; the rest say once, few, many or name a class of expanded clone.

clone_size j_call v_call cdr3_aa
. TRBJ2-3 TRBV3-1 CASSQEGFGRTQYF
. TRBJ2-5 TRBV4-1 CASSQDTLAGGQETQYF
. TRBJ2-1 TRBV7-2 CASSVGGIEQFF
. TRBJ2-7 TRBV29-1 CSVEDKESSYEQYF
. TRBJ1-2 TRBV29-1 CSVGRLGGGYTF
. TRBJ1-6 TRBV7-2 CASSFHRGGNSPLHF
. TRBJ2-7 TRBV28 CASSSPAYEQYF
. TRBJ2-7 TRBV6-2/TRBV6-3 CASDNLPTLAGTYEQYF
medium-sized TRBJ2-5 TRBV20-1 CSARDPTTSEGPQETQYF
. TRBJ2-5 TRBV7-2 CASSLAVGGETQYF
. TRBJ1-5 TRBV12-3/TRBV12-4 CASSLVLTQPQHF
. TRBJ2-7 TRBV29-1 CSVGQVSSYEQYF
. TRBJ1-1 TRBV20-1 CSANRVEGAFF
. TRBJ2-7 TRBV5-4 CASSKGGLAGTGYEQYF
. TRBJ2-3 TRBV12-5 CASGLAVVPDTQYF
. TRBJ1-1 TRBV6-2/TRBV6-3 CASSQGTEAFF
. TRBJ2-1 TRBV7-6 CASSLMSGYNEQFF
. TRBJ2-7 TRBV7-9 CASSLIRSYEQYF
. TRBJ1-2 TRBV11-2 CASSLFRQTNYGYTF
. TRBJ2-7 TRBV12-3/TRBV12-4 CASQTGRAYEQYF
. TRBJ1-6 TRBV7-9 CASSSPQGAYNSPLHF
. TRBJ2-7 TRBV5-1 CASSSGRPGTYEQYF
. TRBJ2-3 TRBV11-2 CASKFSGEEFSTDTQYF
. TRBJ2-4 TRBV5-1 CASSLAGVDKNIQYF
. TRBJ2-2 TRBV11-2 CASSFLVSNTGELFF
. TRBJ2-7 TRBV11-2 CASSLVPHTSGGAYEQYF
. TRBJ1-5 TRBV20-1 CSARDQGDLYSNQPQHF
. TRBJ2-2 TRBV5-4 CASTPGTGGTGELFF
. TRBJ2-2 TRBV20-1 CSARRLAETGELFF
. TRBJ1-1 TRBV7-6 CASSLAGTASEAFF
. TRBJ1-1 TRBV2 CASSADRWGTEAFF
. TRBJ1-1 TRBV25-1 CASTPGQGAEAFF
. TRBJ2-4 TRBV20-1 CSATDSGTEAKNIQYF
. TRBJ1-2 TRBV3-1 CASSLLGGYGYTF
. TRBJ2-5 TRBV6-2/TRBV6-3 CASSALGELYLQETQYF